This TCR beta chain was observed in a study of blood T cell repertoires in COVID-19. Study at large: The samples span acute and convalescent COVID-19 from the United States, Italy and Spain. PBMCs, B-cell-depleted T cells, or T cells provided the cDNA or gDNA that made up the material.

The CDR3 covers 17 residues. Germline CDR1 reads SGHNT; CDR2 reads YYREEE (reference sequence). V lost 0 bases and J 0 bases, leaving 10 bases between the germline ends. Per the original methods: Nucleated cell number was recorded as an estimate derived from reference gene primer amplification. Sequencing was performed with immunoSEQ multiplex PCR; in TCRdb, only in-frame clones are kept and a portion is missing. V, J and clone size derive from that table, while D and trimming were established from the DNA sequence. Among more than 200,000 clones listed, around four fifths were seen once. The receptor comes from a man between 60 and 75 years old with acute or convalescent COVID-19. The sequenced material came from peripheral blood. The V and J genes are TRBV5-4 and TRBJ2-6, with a possible D match to TRBD1 (6 bases). The CDR3 DNA follows: TGTGCCAGCAGCTTGGGGACAGTTAGCTCTGGGGCCAACGTCCTGACTTTC. Protein product: CASSLGTVSSGANVLTF.